A single sample is the source of the 4 T cell receptor beta chains below, sequenced in a study of T-cell memory formation after mild COVID-19. TCRdb redid the calling of the 5' RACE reads with MiXCR, one entry per CDR3 protein. The table lists roughly 450,000 distinct CDR3 sequences, 15% to 20% of them singletons. Sequencing was performed on PBMCs or a T cell subset sorted from them (not recorded which). These TCRs come from an adult woman who had mild COVID-19 (a few samples of this study predate the infection). Cell type and time point are not known.

This clonotype was counted only a few times. The chain employs TRBV4-1 and TRBJ1-5, with D hard to call. V was trimmed by 2 bases and J by 7 bases, leaving 12 bases between them. The CDR3 sequence is 14 residues long. Germline lookup yields CDR1 MGHRA and CDR2 YSYEKL. The CDR3 is CASSQIAMAQPQHF. The CDR3 DNA reads as TGCGCCAGCAGCCAAATCGCGATGGCGCAGCCCCAGCATTTT.

A few counts support this clonotype. The rearrangement joins TRBV6-1 to TRBJ2-7, with D uncertain. The CDR3 covers 12 residues. Trimming took 5 bases from V and 4 from J, leaving 9 bases between them. Germline V CDR1 and CDR2: MNHNS, SASEGT. The CDR3 DNA sequence: TGTGCCAGCAGTTTAGATCATTACGAGCAGTACTTC. This gives the protein CASSLDHYEQYF.

This clonotype was detected only a few times. The rearrangement links TRBV4-1 to TRBJ1-1; 7 positions agree with TRBD1. CDR1 and CDR2 from the germline V gene are MGHRA and YSYEKL. V trimming: 3 bases; J trimming: 1 base; junction bases outside the gene matches: 5. This CDR3 is built from 15 residues. The CDR3 DNA follows: TGCGCCAGCAGCCACCCCGGGACAGCGAACACTGAAGCTTTCTTT. The encoded protein is CASSHPGTANTEAFF.

This clonotype was picked up a small number of times. The chain links TRBV4-3 to TRBJ2-1; TRBD2 is a possible D gene (6 bases). The CDR3 runs to 15 residues. The germline CDR1 and CDR2 sequences are LGHNA and YSLEER. V shed 4 bases and J shed 5 bases, with 15 bases lying between them. The CDR3 region is CASSPLVGRNNEQFF. CDR3 in DNA: TGCGCCAGCAGCCCCCTTGTCGGGAGAAACAATGAGCAGTTCTTC.